Following are 17 T cell receptor beta chains from one sample sequenced in a study of OX40 agonist ivuxolimab in advanced cancers. Measured with immunoSEQ multiplex PCR; TCRdb has only the in-frame clones, and not every one. The sample carries tens of thousands of clones, more than 85% recorded once. The starting material was CD4+ or CD8+ T cells sorted from blood, obtained in a trial of the OX40 agonist ivuxolimab. The receptors were sampled from an adult with an advanced solid tumor such as melanoma, head and neck, liver or kidney cancer.

This chain connects TRBV19 to TRBJ2-7; a weak D match, TRBD2 (6 bases). Germline V gene sequence: CDR1 LNHDA, CDR2 SQIVND (reference sequence). The V end was cut by 5 bases, the J end by 0 bases, with 14 bases between. CDR3 length: 15 amino acids. The CDR3 loop is CASSSAGTGSYEQYF. The CDR3 DNA reads as TGTGCCAGTAGTTCAGCCGGGACTGGCTCCTACGAGCAGTACTTC. Full variable domain (missing parts from reference TRBV19 and TRBJ2-7): DGGITQSPKYLFRKEGQNVTLSCEQNLNHDAMYWYRQDPGQGLRLIYYSQIVNDFQKGDIAEGYSVSREKKESFPLTVTSAQKNPTAFYLCASSSAGTGSYEQYFGPGTRLTVT.

The gene calls are TRBV23-1 and TRBJ1-4; D gene unclear. TRBV23-1 is identified as an open reading frame with a role that is uncertain. Trimming shortened V by 0 bases and J by 6 bases, and 11 bases separated the two germline ends. This CDR3 spans 15 amino acids. The CDR3 region is CASSQSDPPDEKLFF. In DNA form, the CDR3 reads TGCGCCAGCAGTCAATCGGATCCCCCGGATGAAAAACTGTTTTTT.

The CDR3 region is CASRNRRASTDTQYF. Written as DNA, the CDR3 is TGTGCCAGCAGGAATCGGCGGGCCAGCACAGATACGCAGTATTTT. The chain couples TRBV6-5 to TRBJ2-3; D may be TRBD2 (5 bases). The CDR3 is 15 amino acids. Deletions cut 6 bases from V and 0 bases from J, with 13 bases between. Germline-derived CDR1 and CDR2 are MNHEY and SVGAGI.

The chain employs TRBV28 and TRBJ2-1; 8 bases are a match to TRBD2. The CDR3 extends over 13 amino acids. Germline loops: CDR1 MDHEN, CDR2 SYDVKM. The CDR3 spells CAAGTRGYNEQFF. In DNA, the CDR3 is TGTGCTGCCGGGACTAGAGGGTACAATGAGCAGTTCTTC.

This chain uses TRBV10-2 with TRBJ2-7; D might be TRBD1 or TRBD2, each matching 5 bases. The CDR3 sequence is 14 residues long. Trimming removed 5 bases from V and 2 bases from J, with 13 bases in between. Per the germline V gene, CDR1 is WSHSY and CDR2 is SAAADI. CDR3 coding DNA: TGCGCCAGCAGTTCCTCGAGGGGAGCCTACGAGCAGTACTTC. Encoded protein: CASSSSRGAYEQYF.

The J gene is TRBJ2-1, the V gene TRBV4-3, with D hard to call. In germline, CDR1 is LGHNA, CDR2 YSLEER. The length of the CDR3 is 13 residues. V dropped 2 bases and J dropped 1 base, with 3 bases sitting between them. The CDR3 DNA is TGCGCCAGCAGCCAAAATTCCTACAATGAGCAGTTCTTC. This sequence encodes CASSQNSYNEQFF.

This clone was seen just once. V is TRBV7-9 and J is TRBJ1-2; 12 bases align to TRBD1. V shed 5 bases, J shed 6 bases, and the junction held 7 bases outside the gene matches. This CDR3 has 15 residues. Germline V gene lookup returns CDR1 SEHNR and CDR2 FQNEAQ (reference sequence). The CDR3 DNA follows: TGTGCCAGCAGCACTAGGGACAGGGGGCCCGATGGCTACACCTTC. It encodes CASSTRDRGPDGYTF.

In nucleotides, the CDR3 is TGTGCCAGCAGTACCCCAGGGAAGTCGGCTGAAGCTTTCTTT. Translating it yields CASSTPGKSAEAFF. The J gene is TRBJ1-1, the V gene TRBV7-9; tentative D call: TRBD1 (5 bases). Germline lookup yields CDR1 SEHNR and CDR2 FQNEAQ (reference sequence). V gave up 6 bases and J gave up 6 bases, with 17 bases separating them. This CDR3 has 14 amino acids. The full variable domain, rest sourced from reference TRBV7-9 and TRBJ1-1, is DTGVSQNPRHKITKRGQNVTFRCDPISEHNRLYWYRQTLGQGPEFLTYFQNEAQLEKSRLLSDRFSAERPKGSFSTLEIQRTEQGDSAMYLCASSTPGKSAEAFFGQGTRLTVV.

The chain couples TRBV28 to TRBJ1-6, with 7 bases fitting TRBD1. The CDR3 length is 18 residues. Unmatched junction bases numbered 14, after V lost 4 bases and J lost 5 bases. Germline CDR1 reads MDHEN; CDR2 reads SYDVKM. CDR3 residues: CASSYPTGTFLDNSPLHF. Written as DNA, the CDR3 is TGTGCCAGCAGTTATCCGACAGGGACGTTCCTCGATAATTCACCCCTCCACTTT.

The rearrangement links TRBV4-3 to TRBJ1-2; D is possibly TRBD1 (5 bases). CDR1 and CDR2 from the germline V gene are LGHNA and YSLEER. This CDR3 comprises 17 residues. Trimming pared 3 bases from V and 2 bases from J, leaving 19 bases between. The CDR3 sequence: CASSQSYFEGPNYGYTF. The CDR3 nucleotides are TGCGCCAGCAGCCAGAGCTACTTTGAGGGACCGAACTATGGCTACACCTTC.

This clone was seen only once. The chain couples TRBV5-1 to TRBJ2-7; D is possibly TRBD2 (5 bases). V lost 0 bases to trimming and J lost 2 bases, with 9 bases between them. Germline assignment: CDR1 SGHRS and CDR2 YFSETQ. The CDR3 is made up of 14 amino acids. The CDR3 nucleotides are TGCGCCAGCAGCTTGGATCGGGGTGCCTACGAGCAGTACTTC. Its protein is CASSLDRGAYEQYF.

The V call is TRBV7-9, the J call TRBJ2-5; D unresolved. The ends were cut back, 7 bases at V and 3 bases at J, with 12 bases in the middle. Germline V gene sequence: CDR1 SEHNR, CDR2 FQNEAQ (reference sequence). The CDR3 runs to 13 residues. The CDR3 DNA is TGTGCCAGCACCCCCCCCCGGGAAGAGACCCAGTACTTC. Protein product: CASTPPREETQYF. The full variable domain, its missing parts supplied by reference TRBV7-9 and TRBJ2-5, is DTGVSQNPRHKITKRGQNVTFRCDPISEHNRLYWYRQTLGQGPEFLTYFQNEAQLEKSRLLSDRFSAERPKGSFSTLEIQRTEQGDSAMYLCASTPPREETQYFGPGTRLLVL.

The J gene is TRBJ1-4, the V gene TRBV5-1, with D hard to call. This CDR3 is built from 15 residues. Germline V CDR1 and CDR2: SGHRS, YFSETQ. The V end was cut by 3 bases, the J end by 0 bases, with 9 bases between. CDR3: CASSWVGATNEKLFF. In DNA, the CDR3 is TGCGCCAGCAGCTGGGTAGGCGCAACTAATGAAAAACTGTTTTTT.

V usage is TRBV28 and J usage is TRBJ1-1; D remains unclear. Germline V gene sequence: CDR1 MDHEN, CDR2 SYDVKM. The CDR3 is 13 residues long. Trimming cost V 2 bases and J 5 bases, with 9 bases left between them. The DNA of the CDR3 is TGTGCCAGCAGTTTAGTTCGGGGTACTGAAGCTTTCTTT. Its protein product is CASSLVRGTEAFF.

CDR3 sequence: CASSVVQGLLAAYEQYF. In DNA, the CDR3 is TGTGCCAGCAGCGTAGTACAGGGCCTCCTCGCCGCCTACGAGCAGTACTTC. V and J are TRBV11-2 and TRBJ2-7, with a tentative D call TRBD1 (6 bases). V dropped 5 bases and J dropped 2 bases, with 22 bases sitting between them. This CDR3 has 17 amino acids. CDR1 and CDR2 (germline): SGHAT, FQNNGV.

The chain combines TRBV18 with TRBJ2-7; the match to TRBD2 covers 7 bases. Per germline, CDR1 KGHSH and CDR2 LQKENI. V shed 3 bases and J 4 bases; nucleotides not matched to a gene: 6. The CDR3 consists of 14 residues. Here the CDR3 reads CASSPGGSSYEQYF. For the CDR3, the DNA is TGTGCCAGCTCACCGGGCGGGAGCTCGTACGAGCAGTACTTC. Using reference TRBV18 and TRBJ2-7 for the parts outside the CDR3, the full variable domain is NAGVMQNPRHLVRRRGQEARLRCSPMKGHSHVYWYRQLPEEGLKFMVYLQKENIIDESGMPKERFSAEFPKEGPSILRIQQVVRGDSAAYFCASSPGGSSYEQYFGPGTRLTVT.

A single count supports this clone. The chain recombines TRBV4-1 with TRBJ1-5; no definite D call. Germline CDR1 is MGHRA and CDR2 is YSYEKL. There are 14 residues in the CDR3. The V and J ends lost 0 bases and 13 bases respectively, with 16 bases between them. The CDR3 nucleotides read TGCGCCAGCAGCCAAGATGGTCACAAACAAGGTCAGCATTTT. Translation: CASSQDGHKQGQHF.